These 18 T cell receptor beta chains came from one sample sequenced in a study of blood T cell repertoires in COVID-19 (dated by TCRdb to between 2020 and 2021). The library was prepared using the immunoSEQ multiplex PCR assay. The immuneACCESS repertoire file appears here via TCRdb, limited to in-frame rearrangements. These files lack a portion of the clones; in checked studies, under half of the deficit traces to unresolved V genes, and the cause of the others is not known. The sample table contains 400,000 or so clones; only one count was recorded for over 75% of them. Jointly, the top ten make up less than 2.5% of the sample. Sequencing used PBMCs or T cells enriched from blood (not recorded which). These receptors were obtained from a man aged 40-49 years in a cohort exposed to, infected with or recovered from COVID-19 (not recorded which).

This sequence joins TRBV18 and TRBJ2-5; the D gene is possibly TRBD2 (5 bases). The V and J ends lost 3 bases and 2 bases respectively, with 10 bases between them. The CDR3 covers 14 residues. Germline CDR1 and CDR2: KGHSH and LQKENI. The CDR3 reads CASSPQSGQETQYF. In nucleotides, the CDR3 is TGTGCCAGCTCACCGCAGAGCGGACAAGAGACCCAGTACTTC.

In its sample, this clone was seen once. The chain recombines TRBV4-1 with TRBJ1-4, with D hard to call. CDR1 is MGHRA, CDR2 YSYEKL, per germline. There are 15 residues in the CDR3. Deletions cut 2 bases from V and 3 bases from J, with 10 bases between. In DNA form, the CDR3 reads TGCGCCAGCAGCCAATCCGGAACAGCTAATGAAAAACTGTTTTTT. Translated: CASSQSGTANEKLFF.

V usage is TRBV29-1 and J usage is TRBJ1-4; 8 bases are shared with TRBD1. Trimming cost V 3 bases and J 7 bases; bases outside gene matches: 7. Looked up from germline, CDR1 is SQVTM and CDR2 is ANQGSEA. CDR3 length: 14 amino acids. CDR3 sequence reads: CSVDPGQGGEKLFF. The CDR3 region has the DNA TGCAGCGTTGACCCCGGACAGGGAGGTGAAAAACTGTTTTTT.

In its sample, this clone was seen once. The chain has TRBV28 and TRBJ1-1; no reliable D call. Trimming cost V 6 bases and J 1 base, with 12 bases left between them. Germline V gene data show CDR1 as MDHEN and CDR2 as SYDVKM. The CDR3 totals 14 residues. CDR3 sequence (DNA): TGTGCCAGCAGGTCCCCGGGAAGGAACACTGAAGCTTTCTTT. Protein sequence: CASRSPGRNTEAFF.

This chain uses TRBV27 with TRBJ1-1; D perhaps matches TRBD1 (6 bases). The V end was cut by 5 bases, the J end by 5 bases, with 12 bases between. In germline, CDR1 is MNHEY, CDR2 SMNVEV (reference sequence). The CDR3 sequence is 13 residues long. The CDR3 nucleotides are TGTGCCAGCAGTCTTCAGGGGAGAACTGAAGCTTTCTTT. Amino acids: CASSLQGRTEAFF.

The V call is TRBV2, the J call TRBJ2-1, with TRBD1 identical over 11 bases. The V segment lost 5 bases and the J segment 4 bases; nucleotides outside the gene matches: 4. CDR3 size: 15 residues. In germline, CDR1 is SNHLY, CDR2 FYNNEI. The CDR3 loop reads CASSSGTGGYNEQFF. The CDR3 nucleotides are TGTGCCAGCAGTTCCGGGACAGGGGGTTACAATGAGCAGTTCTTC.

The gene calls are TRBV5-1 and TRBJ2-2; possibly TRBD1 for D (5 bases). Trimming removed 4 bases from V and 1 base from J, with 20 bases in between. The CDR3 has 18 residues. CDR1 is SGHRS, CDR2 YFSETQ, per germline. CDR3 sequence: CASSRFRTTLKNTGELFF. In DNA, the CDR3 is TGCGCCAGCAGCCGTTTCAGGACAACCCTTAAGAACACCGGGGAGCTGTTTTTT.

The gene calls are TRBV2 and TRBJ2-7, with D possibly being TRBD1 (7 bases). Between the trimmed V and J ends, which lost 7 bases and 2 bases, there was a span of 21 bases. CDR3 length: 16 amino acids. CDR1 is SNHLY, CDR2 FYNNEI, per germline. The CDR3 region is CASTPGEVTGTYEQYF. CDR3 bases: TGTGCCAGCACCCCGGGGGAGGTGACAGGGACCTACGAGCAGTACTTC. Full variable domain (outside the CDR3, taken from reference TRBV2 and TRBJ2-7): EPEVTQTPSHQVTQMGQEVILRCVPISNHLYFYWYRQILGQKVEFLVSFYNNEISEKSEIFDDQFSVERPDGSNFTLKIRSTKLEDSAMYFCASTPGEVTGTYEQYFGPGTRLTVT.

Worth noting for this clone: The junction departs from the called germline gene at one end, perhaps through a read error. This chain links TRBV12-5 with TRBJ2-7; D remains ambiguous. The germline V gene has CDR1 LGHNT and CDR2 FRNRAP. This CDR3 region has 13 residues. Here the CDR3 reads CASGLAPSYGQYF. The CDR3, as DNA: TGTGCTAGTGGTTTGGCCCCCTCTTACGGGCAGTACTTC.

The chain couples TRBV10-1 to TRBJ2-5; 7 bases match TRBD1. The CDR3 extends over 13 amino acids. Germline-derived CDR1 and CDR2 are WNHNN and SYGVQD (reference sequence). Unmatched junction bases numbered 4, after V lost 6 bases and J lost 3 bases. The CDR3 sequence: CASRRTGEETQYF. The CDR3 DNA reads TGCGCCAGCAGGCGGACAGGTGAAGAGACCCAGTACTTC.

This rearrangement joins TRBV30 to TRBJ2-2; 12 nucleotides line up with TRBD2. Germline V gene sequence: CDR1 GTSNPN, CDR2 SVGIG (reference sequence). This CDR3 has 14 amino acids. The ends lost 5 bases at V and 8 bases at J; junction bases unmatched: 6. The CDR3, as DNA: TGTGCCTGGGCCCGGACTAGCGGGAAGGGGGAGCTGTTTTTT. It is translated as CAWARTSGKGELFF. The full variable domain, its missing parts supplied by reference TRBV30 and TRBJ2-2, is SQTIHQWPATLVQPVGSPLSLECTVEGTSNPNLYWYRQAAGRGLQLLFYSVGIGQISSEVPQNLSASRPQDRQFILSSKKLLLSDSGFYLCAWARTSGKGELFFGEGSRLTVL.

Only a few counts were recorded for this clone. This chain joins TRBV14 and TRBJ2-1, with D perhaps matching TRBD1 (6 bases). Trimming cost V 6 bases and J 6 bases, with 15 bases left between them. The CDR3 loop spans 14 amino acids. Germline values: CDR1 SGHDN, CDR2 FVKESK. The CDR3 DNA reads TGTGCCAGCAGGGGAGCAGGGGCAGGCAATGAGCAGTTCTTC. As protein: CASRGAGAGNEQFF.

The V call is TRBV28, the J call TRBJ2-3; 9 bases match TRBD2. The CDR3 runs to 17 residues. Germline V CDR1 and CDR2: MDHEN, SYDVKM. V lost 5 bases, J lost 2 bases, and 11 bases stayed unmatched. The CDR3 region has the DNA TGTGCCAGCAGTCCCTTTAGCGGGAGCCTGTACACAGATACGCAGTATTTT. Translated: CASSPFSGSLYTDTQYF.

This chain connects TRBV12-5 to TRBJ2-1; 7 nucleotides align to TRBD1. The CDR3 sequence is 14 residues long. Germline CDR1 is LGHNT and CDR2 is FRNRAP. Unmatched junction bases numbered 6, after V lost 6 bases and J lost 4 bases. The CDR3 sequence: CASGRDSVYNEQFF. The CDR3 nucleotides read TGTGCTAGTGGACGGGACAGCGTATACAATGAGCAGTTCTTC.

The gene calls are TRBV24-1 and TRBJ2-3, with D possibly being TRBD1 (5 bases). Germline-derived CDR1 and CDR2 are KGHDR and SFDVKD. The ends were cut back, 1 base at V and 0 bases at J, with 10 bases in the middle. The CDR3 loop spans 16 amino acids. The CDR3 sequence: CATSDFWGTSTDTQYF. The CDR3 DNA reads as TGTGCCACCAGTGATTTCTGGGGCACTAGCACAGATACGCAGTATTTT.

The rearrangement joins TRBV29-1 to TRBJ2-7, with TRBD1 matching over 8 bases. Per germline, CDR1 SQVTM and CDR2 ANQGSEA. This CDR3 is 12 amino acids long. The junction had 8 bases not matched to a gene; V was cut back by 7 bases and J by 6 bases. CDR3 DNA sequence: TGCAGCGGCAGGGGGCGCGTGGGCGAGCAGTACTTC. It translates to CSGRGRVGEQYF.

The gene calls are TRBV30 and TRBJ2-7; tentatively, D is TRBD1 (6 bases). V was pared by 0 bases and J by 7 bases, with 10 bases between. Germline assignment: CDR1 GTSNPN and CDR2 SVGIG (reference sequence). This CDR3 has 12 residues. The CDR3 loop reads CAWSVGGGEQYF. The CDR3 DNA follows: TGTGCCTGGAGTGTAGGGGGTGGGGAGCAGTACTTC. Filled out from reference TRBV30 and TRBJ2-7, the complete variable domain reads SQTIHQWPATLVQPVGSPLSLECTVEGTSNPNLYWYRQAAGRGLQLLFYSVGIGQISSEVPQNLSASRPQDRQFILSSKKLLLSDSGFYLCAWSVGGGEQYFGPGTRLTVT.

The V gene is TRBV6-2 or TRBV6-3, the J gene TRBJ1-1; 9 bases map to TRBD1. This CDR3 is built from 15 residues. V gave up 5 bases and J gave up 4 bases; unmatched junction bases: 8. Germline assignment: CDR1 MNHEY and CDR2 SVGEGT. CDR3 amino acids: CASSPRGQGLTEAFF. For the CDR3, the DNA is TGTGCCAGCAGTCCCCGCGGACAGGGGCTCACTGAAGCTTTCTTT.